This T cell receptor beta chain is drawn from a study of blood T cell repertoires in COVID-19. Study as a whole: In each case, the material was cDNA or gDNA derived from T cells, B-cell-depleted T cells, or PBMCs.

Those enrolled, adults aged about 18 to 89 years, came from about two dozen US areas. Exposed participants encountered a COVID-19 case during the 2 weeks preceding study entry. Authors' methods: Amplifying reference gene primers gave estimates of nucleated cell counts. The assay was immunoSEQ multiplex PCR, and TCRdb's table has in-frame clones only and misses some. The V and J calls and clone size come from that table; D and trimming were worked out from the DNA. The sample has about 320,000 clones; approximately 90% are singletons. This clone was recorded only once. The trim removed 4 bases at V and 4 bases at J, leaving 3 bases unmatched. This CDR3 spans 13 amino acids.

Sequencing was carried out using PBMCs or T cells enriched from blood (not recorded which). This TCR derives from a young woman who had been exposed to COVID-19. The V gene is TRBV12-3 or TRBV12-4, the J gene TRBJ1-2, with 7 bases matching TRBD1. The CDR3: CASSSGTVYGYTF. The CDR3 nucleotides are TGTGCCAGCAGTTCCGGGACAGTCTATGGCTACACCTTC.